The 21 T cell receptor beta chains below come from one sample, sequenced in a study of blood T cell dynamics during melanoma immunotherapy. The repertoire was sequenced with immunoSEQ multiplex PCR; TCRdb's copy has only in-frame clones and lacks some. The sample has under 15,000 clones; roughly 86% are singletons. Documented time point: pre-treatment baseline. The specimen was blood, collected from a patient treated with checkpoint blockade. The receptors originated from a human donor with melanoma.

The DNA for the CDR3 is TGTGCCAGCAGCTTAGACAGGGGGGGGCATCAAGCTTTCTTT. Protein product: CASSLDRGGHQAFF. The V and J genes are TRBV11-2 and TRBJ1-1; 7 bases match TRBD1. CDR3 length: 14 amino acids. Germline V gene lookup returns CDR1 SGHAT and CDR2 FQNNGV. V lost 0 bases and J lost 9; bases outside the gene matches: 7.

The chain uses TRBV11-2 and TRBJ2-1; D remains ambiguous. The CDR3 has 16 amino acids. The V end lost 0 bases, the J end lost 0 bases, and 9 bases lay between the germline ends. CDR1 SGHAT and CDR2 FQNNGV come from the germline V gene. The CDR3 region has the DNA TGTGCCAGCAGCTTAGACGGTCAGAGCTCCTACAATGAGCAGTTCTTC. This translates into CASSLDGQSSYNEQFF.

V gene TRBV27 combines with J gene TRBJ1-2; no definite D call. V lost 5 bases and J 2 bases, leaving 15 bases between the germline ends. CDR1 is MNHEY, CDR2 SMNVEV, per germline (reference sequence). The CDR3 is 15 amino acids. DNA for the CDR3: TGTGCCAGCAGTCCTCTAGAAGACGGAAACTATGGCTACACCTTC. It yields the protein CASSPLEDGNYGYTF.

The chain couples TRBV27 to TRBJ2-7, with D hard to call. Germline V CDR1 and CDR2: MNHEY, SMNVEV (reference sequence). V was cut by 1 base and J by 6 bases, with 22 bases left in between. The length of the CDR3 is 17 residues. The CDR3 sequence is CASSLYLGTRATGEQYF. The CDR3 DNA reads TGTGCCAGCAGTTTATATCTGGGCACAAGAGCAACCGGCGAGCAGTACTTC.

CDR3 region: CASSLLGTNTDTQYF. The DNA for the CDR3 is TGTGCCAGCAGCTTATTGGGGACTAACACAGATACGCAGTATTTT. V usage is TRBV7-3 and J usage is TRBJ2-3; 7 bases line up with TRBD2. Germline CDR1 SGHTA, CDR2 FQGTGA. The J segment lost 2 bases and the V segment lost 2 bases, leaving 4 bases of the junction unmatched. There are 15 residues in the CDR3.

The V gene is TRBV10-3, the J gene TRBJ2-7, with TRBD1 as a possible D gene (6 bases). This CDR3 has 13 residues. Per germline, CDR1 ENHRY and CDR2 SYGVKD. Between the trimmed V and J ends, which lost 3 bases and 1 base, there was a span of 7 bases. The CDR3 loop reads CAISDGQSYEQYF. CDR3 DNA: TGTGCCATCAGTGATGGACAGTCCTACGAGCAGTACTTC.

This chain links TRBV16 with TRBJ1-5, with D maybe TRBD1 (6 bases). The CDR3 runs 16 residues. V was cut by 0 bases and J by 1 base, with 10 bases left in between. Looked up from germline, CDR1 is KGHSY and CDR2 is FQNENV. DNA of the CDR3: TGTGCCAGCAGCCAATCGATACAGGGAAGCAATCAGCCCCAGCATTTT. Translating gives CASSQSIQGSNQPQHF.

The genes are TRBV6-1 and TRBJ1-1; D unclear. Germline CDR1 is MNHNS and CDR2 is SASEGT. Trimming removed 3 bases at V and 3 bases at J, with 20 bases between. There are 17 residues in the CDR3. Here the CDR3 reads CASSDTLVLDTDTEAFF. CDR3 nucleotide sequence: TGTGCCAGCAGTGACACCCTCGTTCTAGACACCGACACTGAAGCTTTCTTT.

The chain employs TRBV5-1 and TRBJ2-3, with D perhaps matching TRBD1 (5 bases). The CDR3 sequence is 19 residues long. Looked up from germline, CDR1 is SGHRS and CDR2 is YFSETQ. V lost 0 bases to trimming and J lost 1 base, with 21 bases between them. In DNA form, the CDR3 reads TGCGCCAGCAGCTTGGTGCCCAGGGTAACCCTTTACCGCACAGATACGCAGTATTTT. Amino acids: CASSLVPRVTLYRTDTQYF.

V gene TRBV18 combines with J gene TRBJ2-7; 10 nucleotides align to TRBD1. V trimming: 0 bases; J trimming: 2 bases; junction bases outside the gene matches: 4. Germline loops: CDR1 KGHSH, CDR2 LQKENI. This CDR3 is built from 16 residues. Here the CDR3 reads CASSPPGGTGAYEQYF. DNA for the CDR3: TGTGCCAGCTCACCACCCGGGGGGACAGGGGCCTACGAGCAGTACTTC.

In this sample, this clone turned up once. The chain is built from TRBV7-2 and TRBJ2-2; 11 nucleotides line up with TRBD2. Germline V gene sequence: CDR1 SGHTA, CDR2 FQGNSA. The trim removed 5 bases at V and 6 bases at J, leaving 5 bases unmatched. This CDR3 comprises 15 residues. CDR3 nucleotide sequence: TGTGCCAGCAGCATTAGCGGGAGGGCCTCCGGGGAGCTGTTTTTT. Amino acid sequence: CASSISGRASGELFF.

Notes on this clone: Other DNA variants within this sample encode the same CDR3. The chain recombines TRBV2 with TRBJ1-2; a possible D gene is TRBD1 (5 bases). The V and J ends lost 7 bases and 2 bases respectively, with 8 bases between them. The germline gives CDR1 SNHLY, CDR2 FYNNEI. The CDR3 length is 12 residues. The CDR3 DNA reads TGTGCCAGCAATCGGGACAACTATGGCTACACCTTC. Residues: CASNRDNYGYTF. The variable domain in full, completed from reference TRBV2 and TRBJ1-2, reads EPEVTQTPSHQVTQMGQEVILRCVPISNHLYFYWYRQILGQKVEFLVSFYNNEISEKSEIFDDQFSVERPDGSNFTLKIRSTKLEDSAMYFCASNRDNYGYTFGSGTRLTVV.

This clone has a single count. CDR3 sequence: CASSLAASSYEQYF. The CDR3 DNA reads as TGCGCCAGCAGCTTGGCGGCTAGCTCCTACGAGCAGTACTTC. The chain carries TRBV5-1 and TRBJ2-7; D unresolved. The V end lost 0 bases, the J end lost 0 bases, and 7 bases lay between the germline ends. CDR3 length equals 14 residues. The V gene's germline CDR1 is SGHRS and CDR2 YFSETQ.

This sequence joins TRBV7-9 and TRBJ2-3; 9 nucleotides agree with TRBD1. The trim removed 6 bases at V and 5 bases at J, leaving 3 bases unmatched. This CDR3 contains 13 residues. Germline V gene lookup returns CDR1 SEHNR and CDR2 FQNEAQ (reference sequence). DNA of the CDR3: TGTGCCAGCAGGGGACAGGGAGGAGATACGCAGTATTTT. This codes for CASRGQGGDTQYF.

This sequence joins TRBV2 and TRBJ2-1; 12 bases are shared with TRBD2. CDR3 length: 15 amino acids. V shed 4 bases, J shed 6 bases, and the junction held 4 bases outside the gene matches. Looked up from germline, CDR1 is SNHLY and CDR2 is FYNNEI. The CDR3 DNA reads TGTGCCAGCAGTGCTAGCGGGGGGGAGGGCAATGAGCAGTTCTTC. This translates into CASSASGGEGNEQFF.

This chain uses TRBV9 with TRBJ2-5; D is ambiguous. The CDR3 is made up of 12 amino acids. The ends were cut back, 1 base at V and 5 bases at J, with 6 bases in the middle. CDR1 is SGDLS, CDR2 YYNGEE, per germline. CDR3 bases: TGTGCCAGCAGCGTAAACGGGGAGACCCAGTACTTC. Translated: CASSVNGETQYF.

The chain couples TRBV4-2 to TRBJ1-5; D not certain. CDR1 is LGHNA and CDR2 is YNFKEQ in the germline V gene. Trimming shortened V by 4 bases and J by 4 bases, and 8 bases separated the two germline ends. The length of the CDR3 is 13 residues. The CDR3 coding sequence is TGTGCCAGCAGCCGAACGGGGAATCAGCCCCAGCATTTT. It encodes CASSRTGNQPQHF.

J is TRBJ1-1 and V is TRBV19; D gene unclear. V gave up 6 bases and J gave up 4 bases, with 15 bases separating them. Germline CDR1 is LNHDA and CDR2 is SQIVND (reference sequence). This CDR3 spans 14 amino acids. The CDR3 nucleotides read TGTGCCAGTAGCCCTAGGGTAGACGGCACTGAAGCTTTCTTT. It is translated as CASSPRVDGTEAFF.

The CDR3 region has the DNA TGTGCCAGCAGTGAAGGGCCCGCGAACACTGAAGCTTTCTTT. Translating it yields CASSEGPANTEAFF. The chain combines TRBV2 with TRBJ1-1; D gene unclear. V was pared by 1 base and J by 1 base, with 7 bases between. There are 14 residues in the CDR3. Per germline, CDR1 SNHLY and CDR2 FYNNEI.

The rearrangement uses TRBV9 and TRBJ1-2; D remains ambiguous. The CDR3 sequence is 12 residues long. V was pared by 3 bases and J by 6 bases, with 9 bases between. Germline CDR1 is SGDLS and CDR2 is YYNGEE. CDR3 residues: CASSERRDGYTF. The CDR3 region has the DNA TGTGCCAGCAGCGAGAGACGGGATGGCTACACCTTC.

The chain is built from TRBV27 and TRBJ2-7, with 8 bases lining up with TRBD1. V lost 6 bases, J lost 7 bases, and 14 bases stayed unmatched. CDR1 is MNHEY and CDR2 is SMNVEV in the germline V gene (reference sequence). The CDR3 loop spans 15 amino acids. CDR3 sequence reads: CASRKGGQGMREQYF. The CDR3 region has the DNA TGTGCCAGCAGGAAGGGAGGACAGGGTATGCGGGAGCAGTACTTC.